The clone carrying this T cell receptor beta chain was seen a few times. The sample belongs to a study of patients and donors after allogeneic stem cell transplantation. The CDR3 length is 17 residues. The germline V gene encodes CDR1 SGHVS and CDR2 FNYEAQ. The ends were cut back, 1 base at V and 5 bases at J, with 15 bases in the middle. MiXCR, run by TCRdb on the RT-PCR reads, gives a single entry per CDR3 protein. The sample shows roughly 940,000 distinct CDR3 sequences, more than 15% of them seen only once. This receptor was obtained from a human donor who was either an allogeneic HSCT recipient or a stem cell or donor lymphocyte infusion donor (not recorded which). It is not recorded whose cells these are; they may come from a transplant donor. Material for sequencing was blood, either unsorted or a sorted T cell fraction (not recorded which). The J gene is TRBJ1-6, the V gene TRBV7-6, with D tentatively TRBD1 (5 bases). CDR3: CASSLGTAQGHNSPLHF. CDR3 nucleotide sequence: TGTGCCAGCAGCTTAGGGACCGCCCAGGGACATAATTCACCCCTCCACTTT.